This is a list of T cell receptor beta chains from one sample in a study of blood T cell repertoires in COVID-19. Measured with immunoSEQ multiplex PCR; TCRdb has only the in-frame clones, and not every one. The sample has roughly 220,000 clones, 84% seen once. Sequenced sample: PBMCs or T cells enriched from blood (not recorded which). All receptors come from a middle-aged woman who had recovered from COVID-19. The CDR3 runs from the conserved cysteine through the conserved F or W. A D gene is named only where the DNA matches it firmly. A clone size is listed for some rows: how often the clone was seen (once, few, many), or a class if it is expanded.

>TRBV29-1|TRBJ1-1|NA|TRBD1
TGCAGCGCTCCGGGACAGGGGCATGAAGCTTTCTTT
CSAPGQGHEAFF
>TRBV11-2|TRBJ2-3|NA|TRBD2
TGTGCCAGCAGCTTAGATTCCGGACTAGCGGGTACGCAGTATTTT
CASSLDSGLAGTQYF
>TRBV9|TRBJ2-5|once|NA
TGTGCCAGCAGCGTAGCGGGGGTTAGGGGAGGGACCCAGTACTTC
CASSVAGVRGGTQYF
>TRBV7-9|TRBJ1-1|NA|TRBD1
TGTGCCAGCAGCCTCCGAGGGGGCGTCGAAGCTTTCTTT
CASSLRGGVEAFF
>TRBV30|TRBJ2-7|NA|TRBD1
TGTGCCTGGAGTAGGGTCCGGGGACAGCCCTACGAGCAGTACTTC
CAWSRVRGQPYEQYF
>TRBV9|TRBJ2-1|NA|NA
TGTGCCAGCAGCGTAGAAGACAGCCACAATGAGCAGTTCTTC
CASSVEDSHNEQFF
>TRBV27|TRBJ1-4|NA|TRBD1
TGTGCCAGCACCCCTAGACAGGGAAGTAATGAAAAACTGTTTTTT
CASTPRQGSNEKLFF
>TRBV7-2|TRBJ2-3|NA|NA
TGTGCCACCTCCTTTGCGGTCACAGATACGCAGTATTTT
CATSFAVTDTQYF
>TRBV7-6|TRBJ2-1|once|NA
TGTGCCAGCAGCCCCAGCCCCAGAACTAGCCCCAAACGATCCTACAATGAGCAGTTCTTC
CASSPSPRTSPKRSYNEQFF
>TRBV24-1|TRBJ2-5|NA|NA
TGTGCCACCAGTGATTTGGGGGAAGGGGGCCAAGAGACCCAGTACTTC
CATSDLGEGGQETQYF
>TRBV29-1|TRBJ1-2|NA|NA
TGCAGCGCCGGGAACTATGGCTACACCTTC
CSAGNYGYTF
>TRBV12-3/TRBV12-4|TRBJ2-2|NA|NA
TGTGCCAGCAGTCCGGAGACCGGGGAGCTGTTTTTT
CASSPETGELFF
>TRBV6-1|TRBJ2-2|NA|TRBD2
TGTGCCAGCAGTGAAAAGCTCCAGCGGGAGATCACCGGGGAGCTGTTTTTT
CASSEKLQREITGELFF
>TRBV9|TRBJ2-1|NA|TRBD2
TGTGCCAGCAGCGCCACCGGGACTATAGGGGATGAGCAGTTCTTC
CASSATGTIGDEQFF
>TRBV4-1|TRBJ1-4|NA|NA
TGCGCCAGCAGCAGATCAGGGTCAACTAATGAAAAACTGTTTTTT
CASSRSGSTNEKLFF
>TRBV4-1|TRBJ2-1|NA|TRBD2
TGCGCCAGCAGCCATTTACTAGCGGGAGGCTACAATGAGCAGTTCTTC
CASSHLLAGGYNEQFF
>TRBV19|TRBJ1-2|once|NA
TGTGCCAGTAGTATCCCGGGGACATACTATGGCTACACCTTC
CASSIPGTYYGYTF
>TRBV7-2|TRBJ2-1|NA|NA
TGTGCCAGCAGCTTAGACCATAGAGATGAGCAGTTCTTC
CASSLDHRDEQFF
>TRBV10-3|TRBJ1-4|NA|NA
TGTGCCATCAGTGGTGGCGGGAATGAAAAACTGTTTTTT
CAISGGGNEKLFF
>TRBV11-3|TRBJ2-5|once|NA
TGTGCCAGCAGCCCAAGGGGGAACGGAGAGACCCAGTACTTC
CASSPRGNGETQYF
>TRBV24-1|TRBJ1-2|NA|NA
TGTGCCACCAGTGACTCACAGGTCTATGGCTACACCTTC
CATSDSQVYGYTF
>TRBV7-8|TRBJ1-1|NA|NA
TGTGCCAGCAGCCACGGGGGGGGACGAGACACTGAAGCTTTCTTT
CASSHGGGRDTEAFF